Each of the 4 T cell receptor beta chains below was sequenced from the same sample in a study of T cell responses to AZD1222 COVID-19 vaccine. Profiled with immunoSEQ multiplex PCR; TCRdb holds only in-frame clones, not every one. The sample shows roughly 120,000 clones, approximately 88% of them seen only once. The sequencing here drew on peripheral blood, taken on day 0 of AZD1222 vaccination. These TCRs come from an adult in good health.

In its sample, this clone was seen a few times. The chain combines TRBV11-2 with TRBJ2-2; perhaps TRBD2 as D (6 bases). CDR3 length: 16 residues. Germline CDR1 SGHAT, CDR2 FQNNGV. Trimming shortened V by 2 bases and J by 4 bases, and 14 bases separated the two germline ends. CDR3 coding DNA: TGTGCCAGCAGCTTATGGAGCGGGCTATCCACCGGGGAGCTGTTTTTT. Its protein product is CASSLWSGLSTGELFF.

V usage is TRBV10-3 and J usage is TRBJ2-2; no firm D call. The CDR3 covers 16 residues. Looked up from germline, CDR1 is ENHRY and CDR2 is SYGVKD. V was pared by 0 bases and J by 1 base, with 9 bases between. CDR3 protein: CAISESPTLNTGELFF. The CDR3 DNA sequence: TGTGCCATCAGTGAGTCGCCGACGCTGAACACCGGGGAGCTGTTTTTT.

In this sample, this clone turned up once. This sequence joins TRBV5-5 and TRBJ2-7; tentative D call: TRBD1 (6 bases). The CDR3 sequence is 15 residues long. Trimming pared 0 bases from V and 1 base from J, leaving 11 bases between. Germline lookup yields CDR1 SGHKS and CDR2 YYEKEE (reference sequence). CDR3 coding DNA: TGTGCCAGCAGCTTGGTAAACAGGGCGTCCTACGAGCAGTACTTC. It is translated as CASSLVNRASYEQYF.

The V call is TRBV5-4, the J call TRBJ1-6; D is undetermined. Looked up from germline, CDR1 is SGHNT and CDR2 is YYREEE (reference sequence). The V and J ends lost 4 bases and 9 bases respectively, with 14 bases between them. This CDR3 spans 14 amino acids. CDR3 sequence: CASSRAGDRSPLHF. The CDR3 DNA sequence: TGTGCCAGCAGCCGAGCCGGTGACCGTTCACCCCTCCACTTT.